This T cell receptor (beta chain) was retrieved from a study of Ad26.COV2.S vaccination and SARS-CoV-2 variants. In the study overall: The authors gave Ad26.COV2.S intramuscularly, either once or twice 56 days apart. Study conclusions and caveats: Post-vaccination breadth of spike-specific CD8+ and CD4+ T cell responses was reportedly substantial.

Sequencing used immunoSEQ multiplex PCR; TCRdb keeps in-frame clones, though not all of them. The sample lists more than 350,000 clones; more than 80% were seen once. Concerning this clone: Its target is not known.

Per the germline V gene, CDR1 is SNHLY and CDR2 is FYNNEI. The CDR3 totals 14 residues. The V end was cut by 2 bases, the J end by 5 bases, with 13 bases between. Treatment specified: around 19 received Ad26.COV2.S at low or high dose, single or two shots; about 5 received placebo; per-sample allocation not given. On day 63 after the first injection, vaccine and placebo recipients gave samples. This specimen consisted of peripheral blood, obtained in a trial of Ad26.COV2.S vaccine versus placebo. The chain combines TRBV2 with TRBJ2-7; D may match TRBD1 or TRBD2 (5 bases each). This TCR derives from a person aged 18-65 years who received the Ad26.COV2.S COVID-19 vaccine or a placebo. This CDR3 is CASSEKGDHDEQYF. The CDR3 bases are TGTGCCAGCAGTGAAAAAGGGGACCACGACGAGCAGTACTTC.